This paragraph reports one TCR beta chain. V was pared by 7 bases and J by 3 bases, with 18 bases between. This CDR3 has 15 residues. The germline V gene has CDR1 MNHNY and CDR2 SVGAGI (reference sequence). The data belong to a study of blood T cell repertoires in COVID-19. Study context: COVID-19 samples, acute and convalescent, were from the United States, Italy and Spain. PBMCs, B-cell-depleted T cells, or T cells were the source of the cDNA or gDNA that made up the material.

Source study methods: Using reference gene primer amplification, nucleated cell counts were estimated. Assay used: immunoSEQ multiplex PCR; TCRdb lists only in-frame clones, some missing. The V and J calls and clone size were taken over from that table, and D and trimming were inferred from the DNA. The sample carries 100,000 to 150,000 clones, roughly 74% recorded once. The sequence derives from an elderly man with COVID-19, enrolled during active disease. Sequencing was done on a sample of peripheral blood. This rearrangement joins TRBV6-6 to TRBJ1-2; tentatively, D is TRBD1 (6 bases). CDR3 nucleotides: TGTGCCAGCATTCCAGGGAGCGGGGGGCACTATGGCTACACCTTC. Protein sequence: CASIPGSGGHYGYTF.